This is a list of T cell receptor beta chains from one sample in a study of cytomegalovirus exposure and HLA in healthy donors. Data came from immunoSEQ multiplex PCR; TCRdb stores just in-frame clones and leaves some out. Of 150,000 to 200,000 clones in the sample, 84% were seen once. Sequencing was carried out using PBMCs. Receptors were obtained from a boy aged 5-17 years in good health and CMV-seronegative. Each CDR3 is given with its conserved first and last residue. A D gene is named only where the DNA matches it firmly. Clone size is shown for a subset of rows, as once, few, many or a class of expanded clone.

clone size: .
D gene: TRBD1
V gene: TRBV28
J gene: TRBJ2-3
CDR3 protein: CASSLTGTGTDTQYF
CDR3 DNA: TGTGCCAGCAGTTTAACCGGGACAGGCACAGATACGCAGTATTTT

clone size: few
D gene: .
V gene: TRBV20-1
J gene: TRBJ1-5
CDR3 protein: CSASRGPQHF
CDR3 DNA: TGCAGTGCTTCCCGGGGGCCCCAGCATTTT

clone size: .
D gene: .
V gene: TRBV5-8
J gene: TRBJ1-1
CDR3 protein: CASSLGTGRRAEAFF
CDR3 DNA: TGTGCCAGCAGCTTGGGGACTGGGAGGCGAGCTGAAGCTTTCTTT

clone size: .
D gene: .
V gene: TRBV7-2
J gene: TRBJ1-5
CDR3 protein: CASSLVDGGGQPQHF
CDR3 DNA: TGTGCCAGCAGCTTAGTGGATGGGGGGGGTCAGCCCCAGCATTTT

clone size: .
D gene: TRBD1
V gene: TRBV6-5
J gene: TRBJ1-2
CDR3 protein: CASSQGDNGYTF
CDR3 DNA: TGTGCCAGCTCCCAGGGGGATAATGGCTACACCTTC

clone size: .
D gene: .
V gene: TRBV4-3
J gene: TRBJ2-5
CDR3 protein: CASSHRVQGVQETQYF
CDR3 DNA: TGCGCCAGCAGCCATAGGGTACAGGGCGTCCAAGAGACCCAGTACTTC

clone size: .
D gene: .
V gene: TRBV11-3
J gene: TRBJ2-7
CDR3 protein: CASSLDQSGRTYEQYF
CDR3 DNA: TGTGCCAGCAGCTTAGATCAGAGCGGGCGGACCTACGAGCAGTACTTC

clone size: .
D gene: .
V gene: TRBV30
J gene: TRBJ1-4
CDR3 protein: CACPRQPTNEKLFF
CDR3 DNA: TGTGCCTGCCCGAGACAGCCAACTAATGAAAAACTGTTTTTT

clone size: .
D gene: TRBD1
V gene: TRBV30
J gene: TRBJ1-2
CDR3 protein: CAWSPGQGTGYTF
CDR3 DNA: TGTGCCTGGAGTCCGGGACAGGGGACCGGCTACACCTTC

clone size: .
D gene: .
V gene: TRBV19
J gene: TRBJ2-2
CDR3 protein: CASSYSGNTGELFF
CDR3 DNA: TGTGCCAGTAGTTATTCAGGAAACACCGGGGAGCTGTTTTTT

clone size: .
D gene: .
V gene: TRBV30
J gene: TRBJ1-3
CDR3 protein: CAWTRTGSSGNTIYF
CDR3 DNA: TGTGCCTGGACCCGGACTGGCAGCTCTGGAAACACCATATATTTT

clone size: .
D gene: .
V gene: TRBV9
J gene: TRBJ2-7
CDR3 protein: CASSPKGGAYEQYF
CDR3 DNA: TGTGCCAGCAGCCCGAAGGGGGGGGCCTACGAGCAGTACTTC

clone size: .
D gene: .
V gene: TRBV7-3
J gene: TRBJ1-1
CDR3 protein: CASSLKGGGTEAFF
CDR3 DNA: TGTGCCAGCAGCTTAAAAGGGGGTGGGACTGAAGCTTTCTTT

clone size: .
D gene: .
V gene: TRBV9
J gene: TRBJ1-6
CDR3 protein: CASSVRQRPDSPLHF
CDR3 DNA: TGTGCCAGCAGCGTTAGACAGAGACCTGATTCACCCCTCCACTTT

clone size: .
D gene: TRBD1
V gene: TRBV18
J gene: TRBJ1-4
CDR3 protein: CASSPPGTAINEKLFF
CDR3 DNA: TGTGCCAGCTCACCCCCTGGGACAGCCATCAATGAAAAACTGTTTTTT

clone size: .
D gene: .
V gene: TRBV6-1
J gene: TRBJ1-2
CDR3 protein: CASSESFGDGYTF
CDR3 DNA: TGTGCCAGCAGTGAATCTTTCGGGGATGGCTACACCTTC

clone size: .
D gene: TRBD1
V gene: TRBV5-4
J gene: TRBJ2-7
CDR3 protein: CASSLEGQGREQYF
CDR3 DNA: TGTGCCAGCAGCTTAGAAGGACAGGGTCGCGAGCAGTACTTC

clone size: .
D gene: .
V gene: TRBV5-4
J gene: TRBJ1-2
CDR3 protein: CASSGDRPHYGYTF
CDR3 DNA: TGTGCCAGCAGCGGAGACAGGCCACACTATGGCTACACCTTC

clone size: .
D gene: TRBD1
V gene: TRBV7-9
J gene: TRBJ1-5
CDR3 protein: CASSPWDSGTSNQPQHF
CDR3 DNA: TGTGCCAGCAGCCCCTGGGACAGCGGAACTAGTAATCAGCCCCAGCATTTT

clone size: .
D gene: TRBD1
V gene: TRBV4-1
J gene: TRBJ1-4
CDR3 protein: CASSQGDRVFEKLFF
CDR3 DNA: TGCGCTAGCAGCCAAGGGGACAGGGTCTTTGAAAAACTGTTTTTT

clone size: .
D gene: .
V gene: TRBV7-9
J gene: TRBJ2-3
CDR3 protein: CASSPAELAGSTDTQYF
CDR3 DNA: TGTGCCAGCAGCCCAGCCGAACTAGCCGGGAGCACAGATACGCAGTATTTT

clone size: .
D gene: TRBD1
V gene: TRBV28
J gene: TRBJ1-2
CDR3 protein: CASSGQGYGYTF
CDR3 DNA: TGTGCCAGCTCGGGACAGGGTTATGGCTACACCTTC

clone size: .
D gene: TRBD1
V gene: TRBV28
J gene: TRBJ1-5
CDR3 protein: CASSLQGGTVPSNQPQHF
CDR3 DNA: TGTGCCAGCAGTTTACAAGGTGGGACAGTTCCTAGCAATCAGCCCCAGCATTTT

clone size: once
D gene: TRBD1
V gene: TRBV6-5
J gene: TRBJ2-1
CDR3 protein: CASSYSTGVGEQFF
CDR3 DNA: TGTGCCAGCAGTTACTCAACAGGGGTCGGAGAGCAGTTCTTC

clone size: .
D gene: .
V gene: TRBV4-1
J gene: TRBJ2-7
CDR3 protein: CASSQGAGSYEQYF
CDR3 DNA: TGCGCCAGCAGCCAAGGTGCGGGAAGCTACGAGCAGTACTTC

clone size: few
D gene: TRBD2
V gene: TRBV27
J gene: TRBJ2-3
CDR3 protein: CASRRLAGGADTQYF
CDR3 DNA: TGTGCCAGCAGAAGACTAGCGGGAGGGGCAGATACGCAGTATTTT

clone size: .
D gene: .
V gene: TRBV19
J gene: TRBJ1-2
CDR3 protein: CASTNLGLKINYGYTF
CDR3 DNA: TGTGCCAGTACCAACCTCGGACTGAAAATTAACTATGGCTACACCTTC

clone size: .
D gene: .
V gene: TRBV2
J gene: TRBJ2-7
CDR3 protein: CASTRGWGEEQYF
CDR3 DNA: TGTGCCAGCACTCGGGGGTGGGGAGAAGAGCAGTACTTC

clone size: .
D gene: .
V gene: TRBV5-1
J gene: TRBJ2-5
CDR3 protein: CASSLGAPRETQYF
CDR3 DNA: TGCGCCAGCAGCTTAGGGGCGCCGCGTGAGACCCAGTACTTC

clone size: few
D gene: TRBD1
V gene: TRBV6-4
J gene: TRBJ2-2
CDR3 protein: CATSDRRDTGELFF
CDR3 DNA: TGTGCCACCTCGGACAGGCGCGACACCGGGGAGCTGTTTTTT

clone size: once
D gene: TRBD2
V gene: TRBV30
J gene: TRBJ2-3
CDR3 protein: CAWQLGLAGITDTQYF
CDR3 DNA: TGTGCCTGGCAGTTAGGACTAGCGGGCATCACAGATACGCAGTATTTT

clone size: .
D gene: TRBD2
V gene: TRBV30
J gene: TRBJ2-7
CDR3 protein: CAWNPFSGGEQYF
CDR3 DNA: TGTGCCTGGAACCCATTTTCGGGGGGCGAGCAGTACTTC

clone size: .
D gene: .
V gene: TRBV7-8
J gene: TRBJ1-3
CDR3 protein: CASSLALGGGAGNTIYF
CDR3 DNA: TGTGCCAGCAGCTTAGCGCTTGGGGGAGGTGCTGGAAACACCATATATTTT

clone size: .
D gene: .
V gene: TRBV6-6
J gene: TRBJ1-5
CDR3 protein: CASSYTRGGSNQPQHF
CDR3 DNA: TGTGCCAGCAGTTACACGCGGGGGGGGAGCAATCAGCCCCAGCATTTT

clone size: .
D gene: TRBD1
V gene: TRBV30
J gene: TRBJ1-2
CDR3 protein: CAWRRGRNYGYTF
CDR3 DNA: TGTGCCTGGAGAAGGGGGCGGAACTATGGCTACACCTTC

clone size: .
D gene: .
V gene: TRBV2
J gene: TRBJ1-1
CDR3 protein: CASSGRRGANTEAFF
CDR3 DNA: TGTGCCAGCAGTGGTCGGAGGGGCGCCAACACTGAAGCTTTCTTT

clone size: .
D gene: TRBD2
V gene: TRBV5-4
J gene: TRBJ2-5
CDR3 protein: CATQLAEETQYF
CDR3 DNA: TGTGCCACACAACTAGCGGAAGAGACCCAGTACTTC

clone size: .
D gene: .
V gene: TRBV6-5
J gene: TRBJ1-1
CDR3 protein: CASSSDSEAFF
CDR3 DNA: TGTGCCAGCAGCTCGGACAGTGAAGCTTTCTTT

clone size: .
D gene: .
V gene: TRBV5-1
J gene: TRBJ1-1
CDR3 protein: CASSLGQLAEAFF
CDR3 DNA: TGCGCCAGCAGCTTAGGACAGCTCGCTGAAGCTTTCTTT

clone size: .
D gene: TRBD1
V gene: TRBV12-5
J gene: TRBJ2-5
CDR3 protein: CASGHDRGETQYF
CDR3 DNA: TGTGCTAGTGGCCATGACAGGGGCGAGACCCAGTACTTC

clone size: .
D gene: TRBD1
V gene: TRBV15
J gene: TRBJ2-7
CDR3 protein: CATSLGQGAYEQYF
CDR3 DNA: TGTGCCACCAGCTTAGGACAGGGCGCCTACGAGCAGTACTTC

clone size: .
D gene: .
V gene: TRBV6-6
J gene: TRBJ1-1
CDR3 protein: CASSYSLGISPEAFF
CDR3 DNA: TGTGCCAGCAGTTATAGCCTCGGGATTTCCCCTGAAGCTTTCTTT

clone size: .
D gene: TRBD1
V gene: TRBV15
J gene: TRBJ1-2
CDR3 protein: CATSTDRVEEGYTF
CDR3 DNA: TGTGCCACCAGCACGGACAGGGTTGAAGAAGGCTACACCTTC

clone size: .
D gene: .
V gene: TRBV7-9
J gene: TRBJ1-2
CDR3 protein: CASSPPRGISYGYTF
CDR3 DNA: TGTGCCAGCAGCCCCCCCAGGGGAATAAGCTATGGCTACACCTTC

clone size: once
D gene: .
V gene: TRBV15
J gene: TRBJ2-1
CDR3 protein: CATSPQPLAGWFF
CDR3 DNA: TGTGCCACCAGCCCACAGCCCTTGGCAGGGTGGTTCTTC

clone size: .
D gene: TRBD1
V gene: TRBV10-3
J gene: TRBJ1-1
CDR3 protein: CATGDRGRGNEAFF
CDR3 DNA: TGTGCCACGGGGGACAGGGGGCGCGGGAATGAAGCTTTCTTT

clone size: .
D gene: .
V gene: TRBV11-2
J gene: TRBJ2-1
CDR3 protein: CASSLVPGQYHEQFF
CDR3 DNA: TGTGCCAGCAGCTTAGTCCCGGGACAATATCATGAGCAGTTCTTC

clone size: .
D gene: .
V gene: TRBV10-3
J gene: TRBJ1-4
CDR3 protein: CAISDHLDTSEKLFF
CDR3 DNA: TGTGCCATCAGTGATCACTTGGACACGTCGGAAAAACTGTTTTTT

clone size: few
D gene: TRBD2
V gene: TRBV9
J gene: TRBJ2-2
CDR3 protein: CASSAYASGRNGELFF
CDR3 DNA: TGTGCCAGCAGCGCCTACGCTAGCGGGAGAAACGGGGAGCTGTTTTTT

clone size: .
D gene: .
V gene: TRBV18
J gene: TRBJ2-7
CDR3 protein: CASSPSGSLGHSYEQYF
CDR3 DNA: TGTGCCAGCTCACCGTCGGGAAGTCTGGGCCACTCCTACGAGCAGTACTTC

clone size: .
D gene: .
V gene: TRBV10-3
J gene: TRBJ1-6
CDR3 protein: CAIGYRAADSPLHF
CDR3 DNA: TGTGCCATCGGGTACAGGGCCGCGGATTCACCCCTCCACTTT

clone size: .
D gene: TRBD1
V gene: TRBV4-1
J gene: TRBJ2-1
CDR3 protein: CASSQVGTGGNEQFF
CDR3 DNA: TGCGCCAGCAGCCAAGTAGGGACAGGGGGTAATGAGCAGTTCTTC

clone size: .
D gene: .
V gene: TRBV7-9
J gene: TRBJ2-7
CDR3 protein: CASSWSGNTYEQYF
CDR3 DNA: TGTGCCAGCAGCTGGTCAGGGAATACCTACGAGCAGTACTTC

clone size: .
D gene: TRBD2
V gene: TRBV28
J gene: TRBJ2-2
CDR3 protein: CASSLPSGILGAGELFF
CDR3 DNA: TGTGCCAGCAGTTTGCCCAGCGGGATACTCGGAGCCGGGGAGCTGTTTTTT

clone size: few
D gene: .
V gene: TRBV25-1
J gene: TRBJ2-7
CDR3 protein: CASSDLFEQYF
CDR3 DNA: TGTGCCAGCAGTGACCTGTTCGAGCAGTACTTC

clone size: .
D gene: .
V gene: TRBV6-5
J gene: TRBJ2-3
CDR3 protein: CASSNPNLGTQYF
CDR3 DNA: TGTGCCAGCAGTAACCCGAACCTCGGTACGCAGTATTTT